What follows are 11 T cell receptor beta chains derived from one specimen sequenced in a study of cytomegalovirus exposure and HLA in healthy donors. PCR amplification relied on 60 Vbeta primers (plus 13 Jbeta primers). The assay was immunoSEQ multiplex PCR, and TCRdb's table has in-frame clones only and misses some. The repertoire holds 150,000 to 200,000 clones, with about 80% as singletons. Sequenced: PBMCs. Every receptor here comes from a female donor in good health and CMV-seronegative.

The chain couples TRBV28 to TRBJ2-2; 11 bases line up with TRBD2. Germline V lookup: CDR1 MDHEN, CDR2 SYDVKM. The CDR3 sequence is 15 residues long. The J segment lost 3 bases and the V segment lost 5 bases, leaving 2 bases of the junction unmatched. The CDR3 region has the DNA TGTGCCAGCAGTGCTAGCGGGAGGCACACCGGGGAGCTGTTTTTT. As protein: CASSASGRHTGELFF. The full variable domain, completed using reference TRBV28 and TRBJ2-2, is DVKVTQSSRYLVKRTGEKVFLECVQDMDHENMFWYRQDPGLGLRLIYFSYDVKMKEKGDIPEGYSVSREKKERFSLILESASTNQTSMYLCASSASGRHTGELFFGEGSRLTVL.

The genes are TRBV7-3 and TRBJ1-3; 10 bases match TRBD1. The germline V gene encodes CDR1 SGHTA and CDR2 FQGTGA. V was clipped by 5 bases and J by 2 bases; unmatched bases: 6. This CDR3 has 16 amino acids. CDR3 DNA: TGTGCCAGCAGCAAGACGGGACAGGGGACTGGAAACACCATATATTTT. This codes for CASSKTGQGTGNTIYF.

The chain employs TRBV29-1 and TRBJ2-5; a possible D gene is TRBD1 (6 bases). The CDR3 loop spans 14 amino acids. Germline V gene sequence: CDR1 SQVTM, CDR2 ANQGSEA. The V gene lost 5 bases and the J gene lost 7 bases, with 20 bases spanning the gap. Written as DNA, the CDR3 is TGCAGCGTTATCTGGGACCTCATAGGGGGGACCCAGTACTTC. Amino acids: CSVIWDLIGGTQYF.

This chain connects TRBV2 to TRBJ1-2; 11 bases are shared with TRBD1. The CDR3 runs to 14 residues. In germline, CDR1 is SNHLY, CDR2 FYNNEI. J was trimmed by 7 bases and V by 5 bases; bases with no gene match: 6. This CDR3 is CASSPGQGAFGYTF. CDR3 coding DNA: TGTGCCAGCAGTCCAGGACAGGGGGCTTTTGGCTACACCTTC.

The chain carries TRBV23-1 and TRBJ2-7; D call uncertain. TRBV23-1 is assigned to the ORF class and has an uncertain function. The CDR3 contains 14 residues. The germline V and J ends were trimmed by 0 bases and 5 bases, with 11 bases remaining between them. The DNA for the CDR3 is TGCGCCAGCAGTCAATCAACTCTAGTAGACGAGCAGTACTTC. This sequence encodes CASSQSTLVDEQYF.

This clone has just a few counts. The V gene is TRBV14, the J gene TRBJ2-3, with TRBD2 matching 9 bases. V lost 1 base to trimming and J lost 4 bases; unmatched junction nucleotides: 9. The CDR3 extends over 17 amino acids. Germline V gene lookup returns CDR1 SGHDN and CDR2 FVKESK. The CDR3 coding sequence is TGTGCCAGCAGCCAAGGGTTTCTAGCGGGATTTGCAGATACGCAGTATTTT. Its translation: CASSQGFLAGFADTQYF.

This chain joins TRBV5-4 and TRBJ2-7; tentative D call: TRBD1 (5 bases). Germline V gene sequence: CDR1 SGHNT, CDR2 YYREEE (reference sequence). CDR3 size: 15 residues. Deletions cut 3 bases from V and 3 bases from J, with 16 bases between. CDR3 sequence (DNA): TGTGCCAGCAGCTCCCCCAAAACAGGTTACTACGAGCAGTACTTC. Translation: CASSSPKTGYYEQYF.

This clone occurred once. The V call is TRBV7-9, the J call TRBJ1-1; no clear D. The germline V gene has CDR1 SEHNR and CDR2 FQNEAQ (reference sequence). The CDR3 loop spans 12 amino acids. V was trimmed by 4 bases and J by 8 bases, leaving 11 bases between them. Here the CDR3 DNA reads TGTGCCAGCAGCTCGCAACTCCTAGAAGCTTTCTTT. Amino acids: CASSSQLLEAFF.

The chain couples TRBV7-2 to TRBJ2-7, with D possibly matching TRBD1 (7 bases). The CDR3 contains 15 residues. V lost 0 bases and J lost 2, with 11 bases in between. From germline, CDR1 is SGHTA and CDR2 FQGNSA. The CDR3 reads CASSLAGGTAYEQYF. As DNA, the CDR3 is TGTGCCAGCAGCTTAGCTGGCGGGACAGCCTACGAGCAGTACTTC.

The rearrangement uses TRBV5-1 and TRBJ1-1, with TRBD1 identical over 10 bases. J lost 7 bases, V lost 3 bases, and 0 bases had no gene match. Germline V gene lookup returns CDR1 SGHRS and CDR2 YFSETQ. The CDR3 sequence is 12 residues long. The CDR3 region is CASSWDRGEAFF. The CDR3, as DNA: TGCGCCAGCAGCTGGGACAGGGGTGAAGCTTTCTTT.

The V gene is TRBV5-1, the J gene TRBJ2-2, with D maybe TRBD2 (6 bases). Trimming shortened V by 2 bases and J by 8 bases, and 7 bases separated the two germline ends. The CDR3 length is 12 residues. The germline V gene encodes CDR1 SGHRS and CDR2 YFSETQ. The CDR3 DNA reads as TGCGCCAGCAGCTTCGCGGGAGGGGAGCTGTTTTTT. It translates to CASSFAGGELFF.